The 9 T cell receptor beta chains given below trace back to one sample, sequenced in a study of T cells in Graves' hyperthyroidism and ophthalmopathy. Amplified TCR beta CDR3 regions came from RNA transcripts. The HTBI set primed first-round TCR CDR3 RT-PCR. TCRdb itself ran the multiplex PCR reads through MiXCR, one entry per CDR3 protein. The sample lists about 400,000 distinct CDR3 sequences, roughly an eighth occurring once. Specimen: blood. These receptor sequences come from a woman aged 18-30 years with Graves' hyperthyroidism.

Regarding this clonotype: This may be a read error, as it is one base from a much larger clone. This chain joins TRBV6-4 and TRBJ2-6, with 12 bases lining up with TRBD1. Looked up from germline, CDR1 is MRHNA and CDR2 is SNTAGT. This CDR3 has 15 amino acids. The CDR3 sequence is CASGTGGDGANVLAF. The DNA of the CDR3 is TGTGCCAGTGGGACAGGGGGCGATGGGGCCAACGTCCTGGCTTTC.

This clonotype was counted ten times or more. A clone one base away is much larger, so this may be a read error. The J gene is TRBJ2-7, the V gene TRBV28; D not resolved. Germline-derived CDR1 and CDR2 are MDHEN and SYDVKM. The CDR3 runs to 11 residues. In DNA, the CDR3 is TGTGCCAGCAGAACGACCTACGAGCAGTGCTTC. Translation gives CASRTTYEQCF.

This chain links TRBV5-1 with TRBJ1-5, with D hard to call. CDR1 SGHRS and CDR2 YFSETQ come from the germline V gene. The V end was cut by 0 bases, the J end by 1 base, with 8 bases between. This CDR3 contains 15 residues. CDR3 amino acids: CASSLGTGSNQPQHF. Here the CDR3 DNA reads TGCGCCAGCAGCTTGGGTACCGGGAGCAATCAGCCCCAGCATTTT. The full variable domain, rest sourced from reference TRBV5-1 and TRBJ1-5, is KAGVTQTPRYLIKTRGQQVTLSCSPISGHRSVSWYQQTPGQGLQFLFEYFSETQRNKGNFPGRFSGRQFSNSRSEMNVSTLELGDSALYLCASSLGTGSNQPQHFGDGTRLSIL.

This clonotype was picked up many times. The chain links TRBV6-2 or TRBV6-3 to TRBJ2-7, with TRBD2 matching over 11 bases. J was trimmed by 7 bases and V by 3 bases; bases with no gene match: 5. The CDR3 spans 14 residues. The germline V gene encodes CDR1 MNHEY and CDR2 SVGEGT. CDR3 loop: CASSYLAGGREQYF. The DNA for the CDR3 is TGTGCCAGCAGTTATCTAGCGGGGGGAAGGGAGCAGTACTTC.

This clonotype came up many times. The genes are TRBV6-1 and TRBJ1-2; 11 nucleotides agree with TRBD1. With V trimmed by 2 bases and J by 8 bases, 7 bases remained unmatched. Germline V gives CDR1 MNHNS, CDR2 SASEGT. The CDR3 consists of 15 residues. The CDR3 loop is CASSEWTGGAYGYTF. In DNA, the CDR3 is TGTGCCAGCAGTGAATGGACAGGGGGCGCATACGGCTACACCTTC.

V is TRBV20-1 and J is TRBJ1-5; no firm D call. Looked up from germline, CDR1 is DFQATT and CDR2 is SNEGSKA (reference sequence). The CDR3 is 10 residues long. The germline V and J ends were trimmed by 8 bases and 2 bases, with 4 bases remaining between them. This CDR3 is CSWGNQPQHF. CDR3 DNA sequence: TGCAGTTGGGGCAATCAGCCCCAGCATTTT.

The CDR3 loop is CASSTRGTRVEQYF. The DNA of the CDR3 is TGTGCCAGTAGTACACGCGGGACTAGAGTCGAGCAGTACTTC. The rearrangement joins TRBV19 to TRBJ2-7; 8 bases align to TRBD2. The CDR3 is made up of 14 amino acids. Unmatched junction bases numbered 8, after V lost 4 bases and J lost 6 bases. Germline loops: CDR1 LNHDA, CDR2 SQIVND (reference sequence).

This chain links TRBV4-1 with TRBJ2-4, with 10 bases matching TRBD2. The V segment lost 4 bases and the J segment 1 base; nucleotides outside the gene matches: 16. The CDR3 extends over 20 amino acids. Looked up from germline, CDR1 is MGHRA and CDR2 is YSYEKL. CDR3 bases: TGCGCCAGCAGCCCCTTTGCCGGGACTAGCGCGAAGCAGGCCAAAAACATTCAGTACTTC. Translation: CASSPFAGTSAKQAKNIQYF.

There are a few counts of this clonotype. This may come from a read error, since a much larger clone is one base off. The chain has TRBV5-1 and TRBJ2-1; 8 nucleotides line up with TRBD1. Losses at the gene ends were 3 bases for V and 7 bases for J; bases not matched to a gene: 12. This CDR3 has 16 residues. The germline gives CDR1 SGHRS, CDR2 YFSETQ. CDR3 residues: CASSSGLTGDENEQFF. Here the CDR3 DNA reads TGCGCCAGCAGCTCCGGCCTGACAGGGGACGAGAATGAGCAGTTCTTC. Looking up the rest from reference TRBV5-1 and TRBJ2-1 gives the full variable domain: KAGVTQTPRYLIKTRGQQVTLSCSPISGHRSVSWYQQTPGQGLQFLFEYFSETQRNKGNFPGRFSGRQFSNSRSEMNVSTLELGDSALYLCASSSGLTGDENEQFFGPGTRLTVL.